The table lists the clone carrying this TCR beta chain with a few counts. The sample originates from a study of T cell repertoires in cytomegalovirus infection. This CDR3 has 17 amino acids. Germline V gene lookup returns CDR1 SGDLS and CDR2 YYNGEE. V was clipped by 4 bases and J by 0 bases; unmatched bases: 8. TCRdb re-analysed the reads in MiXCR, keeping a single row per CDR3 protein. The table includes 100,000 to 150,000 distinct CDR3 sequences, approximately 8.8% detected once. The chain couples TRBV9 to TRBJ1-4; 8 nucleotides line up with TRBD1. Sequenced: PBMCs. The receptor's source is a human donor in good health (CMV status not recorded). Some clones in this sample may be carry-over from other donors' samples. The CDR3 here is CASSPRDRIATNEKLFF. The DNA for the CDR3 is TGTGCCAGCAGCCCCCGGGACAGGATTGCAACTAATGAAAAACTGTTTTTT.